The sequence of this T cell receptor (beta chain) was determined in a study of CD4 T cell repertoires in COVID-19. The overall study: Relabeled CFSE-low cells, IL-2-expanded for around nine days, met spikes from other coronaviruses. Points from the study as a whole: Several top expanded SARS-CoV-2-reactive clonotypes were shared by two or three memory subsets. Some SARS-CoV-2 clonotypes, between about 7 and 27%, recurred in SARS-CoV and/or HKU1 cultures.

The J segment lost 4 bases and the V segment lost 2 bases, leaving 4 bases of the junction unmatched. This CDR3 has 14 amino acids. Germline V gives CDR1 SGHAT, CDR2 FQNNGV. Profiling relied on immunoSEQ multiplex PCR, and the TCRdb table lists in-frame clones only, not all of them. The table records 70,000 to 95,000 clones, under 90% of them present only once. The memory T cells were sequenced right after ex vivo isolation, without culture. This clone was detected a few times. Its specificity is unknown. Source: CD4+ T cells from peripheral blood, taken after recovery from COVID-19. This sequence originates from a human donor who had COVID-19. The rearrangement joins TRBV11-2 to TRBJ1-1; 7 bases align to TRBD1. DNA of the CDR3: TGTGCCAGCAGCTTAAGCAGGGGGTTCACTGAAGCTTTCTTT. The encoded protein is CASSLSRGFTEAFF.